Listed below are T cell receptor beta chains from one sample, sequenced in a study of blood T cell repertoires in COVID-19. Here immunoSEQ multiplex PCR was the method, and the copy in TCRdb shows in-frame clones only, minus some. The sample includes some 69,000 clones, approximately 80% of them seen just once. Material: peripheral blood. The receptors here all came from a man at least 80 years old with active or convalescent COVID-19. Both conserved end residues are part of each CDR3. A D gene is named only where the DNA matches it firmly. The size entry is marked missing in some rows and otherwise reads once, few, many or a size class.

clone_size	v_call	d_call	j_call	cdr3_nt	cdr3_aa
once	TRBV6-2/TRBV6-3	TRBD1	TRBJ2-7	TGTGCCAGCAGTTATAGGACAGGACCCTACGAGCAGTACTTC	CASSYRTGPYEQYF
NA	TRBV27	TRBD1	TRBJ2-7	TGTGCCAGCAGGGAGGACAGGGGGAGCTACGAGCAGTACTTC	CASREDRGSYEQYF
NA	TRBV2	NA	TRBJ1-3	TGTGCCAGCAGTGAAGAGAGGGTAACGGGAAACACCATATATTTT	CASSEERVTGNTIYF
few	TRBV3-1/TRBV3-2	TRBD2	TRBJ2-1	TGTGCCAGCAGCCTCGCACTAGCGGGGGGGGTTAGCTCCTACAATGAGCAGTTCTTC	CASSLALAGGVSSYNEQFF
once	TRBV5-4	NA	TRBJ2-2	TGTGCCAGCAGCTGGGGACAGAACACCGGGGAGCTGTTTTTT	CASSWGQNTGELFF
once	TRBV4-1	TRBD1	TRBJ1-2	TGCGCCAGCAGCCCCGAGGGACAGGGCGGCTATGGCTACACCTTC	CASSPEGQGGYGYTF
NA	TRBV5-6	TRBD1	TRBJ2-7	TGTGCCAGCAGCTGGTCCGGGACAGGGCTCTACGAGCAGTACTTC	CASSWSGTGLYEQYF
once	TRBV21-1	NA	TRBJ1-6	TGTGCCAGCAGCCCCGAGAGCTCCTATAATTCACCCCTCCACTTT	CASSPESSYNSPLHF
NA	TRBV6-6	NA	TRBJ2-7	TGTGCCAGCAGTTACAGACAGAGAACATCCTACGAGCAGTACTTC	CASSYRQRTSYEQYF
few	TRBV10-1	NA	TRBJ1-1	TGCGCCAGCAGTGAGTCGAAGGCAGGGGACACTGAAGCTTTCTTT	CASSESKAGDTEAFF
NA	TRBV28	NA	TRBJ1-3	TGTGCCAGCAGTATAGTCTCTGGAAACACCATATATTTT	CASSIVSGNTIYF
NA	TRBV4-2	NA	TRBJ1-2	TGTGCCAGCAGCCAAGATAACGCCCGGGTCTATGGCTACACCTTC	CASSQDNARVYGYTF
NA	TRBV7-9	TRBD1	TRBJ2-5	TGTGCCAGCAGCTCGGGACAGGGGAAAGAGACCCAGTACTTC	CASSSGQGKETQYF
NA	TRBV30	TRBD1	TRBJ2-6	TGTGCCTGGCTCCGCGACAGGGTACGCTCTGGGGCCAACGTCCTGACTTTC	CAWLRDRVRSGANVLTF
NA	TRBV3-1/TRBV3-2	TRBD2	TRBJ2-1	TGTGCCAGCAGCCCCCGGGGGGTCCGGGGAAATGAGCAGTTCTTC	CASSPRGVRGNEQFF
NA	TRBV6-5	TRBD1	TRBJ1-2	TGTGCCAGCAGTTCTATCGGGACAGGGGACTATGGCTACACCTTC	CASSSIGTGDYGYTF
once	TRBV28	NA	TRBJ1-5	TGTGCCAGCCTAAATTTCAATCAGCCCCAGCATTTT	CASLNFNQPQHF
NA	TRBV7-2	TRBD2	TRBJ2-1	TGTGCCAGCAGTCTGACTAGCGGGGGGTCCGGGGAGCAGTTCTTC	CASSLTSGGSGEQFF
NA	TRBV7-8	NA	TRBJ1-5	TGTGCCAGCAGCTCCCCGGCGGGGGATGGCAATCAGCCCCAGCATTTT	CASSSPAGDGNQPQHF
once	TRBV4-3	NA	TRBJ1-5	TGCGCCAGCAGCCAAGGCCTGCGGAGCAATCAGCCCCAGCATTTT	CASSQGLRSNQPQHF
once	TRBV7-2	TRBD1	TRBJ2-3	TGTGCCAGCAGCAAGAACTGGGACAGGGGCACAGATACGCAGTATTTT	CASSKNWDRGTDTQYF
NA	TRBV7-9	NA	TRBJ1-2	TGTGCCAGCAGCTTAGGGCAGGGAAACTATGGCTACACCTTC	CASSLGQGNYGYTF
NA	TRBV19	NA	TRBJ1-1	TGTGCCAGTAGTATACGGGGTAGTGAAGCTTTCTTT	CASSIRGSEAFF
NA	TRBV6-5	TRBD1	TRBJ2-7	TGTGCCAGCAGTTACTCTCACAGGGGGCTGGGGGAGCAGTACTTC	CASSYSHRGLGEQYF
NA	TRBV7-2	NA	TRBJ1-6	TGTGCCAGCGCAAAGGGGCCGGCTGACTATAATTCACCCCTCCACTTT	CASAKGPADYNSPLHF
NA	TRBV2	TRBD1	TRBJ2-2	TGTGCCACGACAGGGGCGAACACCGGGGAGCTGTTTTTT	CATTGANTGELFF